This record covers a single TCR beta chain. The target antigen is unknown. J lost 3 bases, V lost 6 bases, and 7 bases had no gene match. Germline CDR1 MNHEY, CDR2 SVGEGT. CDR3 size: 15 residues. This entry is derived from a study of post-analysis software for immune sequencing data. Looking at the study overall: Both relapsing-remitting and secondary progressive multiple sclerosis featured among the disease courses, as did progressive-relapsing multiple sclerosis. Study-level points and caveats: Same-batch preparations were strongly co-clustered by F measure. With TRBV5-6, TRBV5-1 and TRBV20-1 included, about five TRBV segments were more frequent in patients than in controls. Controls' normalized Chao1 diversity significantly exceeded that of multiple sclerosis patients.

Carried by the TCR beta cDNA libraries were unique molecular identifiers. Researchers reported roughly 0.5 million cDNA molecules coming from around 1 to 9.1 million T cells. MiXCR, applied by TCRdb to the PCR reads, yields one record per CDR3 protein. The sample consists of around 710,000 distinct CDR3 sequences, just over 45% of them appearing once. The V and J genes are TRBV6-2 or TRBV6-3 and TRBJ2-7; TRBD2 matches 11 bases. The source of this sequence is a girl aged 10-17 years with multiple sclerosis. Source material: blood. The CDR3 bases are TGTGCCAGCAGGCCGGGACTAGCGGACCACTACGAGCAGTACTTC. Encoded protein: CASRPGLADHYEQYF.